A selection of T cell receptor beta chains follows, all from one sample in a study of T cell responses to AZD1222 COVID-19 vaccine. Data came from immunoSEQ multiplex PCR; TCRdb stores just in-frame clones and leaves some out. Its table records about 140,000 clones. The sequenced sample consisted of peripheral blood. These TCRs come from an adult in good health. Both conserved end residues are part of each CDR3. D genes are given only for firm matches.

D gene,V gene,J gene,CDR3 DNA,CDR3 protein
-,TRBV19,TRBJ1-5,TGTGCCAGTAGTATAGGGTGGGTACGAGGCAATCAGCCCCAGCATTTT,CASSIGWVRGNQPQHF
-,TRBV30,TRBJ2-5,TGTGCCTGGAGTTTGAAGCGGTACCAAGAGACCCAGTACTTC,CAWSLKRYQETQYF
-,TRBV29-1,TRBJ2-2,TGCAGCGTTGAATCGGGGACCGCTATAGGGGAGCTGTTTTTT,CSVESGTAIGELFF
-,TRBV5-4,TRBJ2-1,TGTGCCAGCAGCTCAGGCGCGGGCAATGAGCAGTTCTTC,CASSSGAGNEQFF
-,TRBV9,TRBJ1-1,TGTGCCAGCAGCCTTCGCGGGGGTCAGAACACTGAAGCTTTCTTT,CASSLRGGQNTEAFF
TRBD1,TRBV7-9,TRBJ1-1,TGTGCCAGCAGCCCCAGCACAGGGGTGAACACTGAAGCTTTCTTT,CASSPSTGVNTEAFF
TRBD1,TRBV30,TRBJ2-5,TGTGCCTTCCGACCTGGGACAGGGGGAGAGACCCAGTACTTC,CAFRPGTGGETQYF
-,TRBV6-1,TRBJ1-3,TGTGCCAGCAGTTCGAACATTGGGTCTGGAAACACCATATATTTT,CASSSNIGSGNTIYF
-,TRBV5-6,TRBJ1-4,TGTGCCAGCAGCTTGGTAGGGCAGAATGAAAAACTGTTTTTT,CASSLVGQNEKLFF
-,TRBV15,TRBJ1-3,TGTGCCACCAGCAGAGATAGGGGCCTCTCTGGAAACACCATATATTTT,CATSRDRGLSGNTIYF
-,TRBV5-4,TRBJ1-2,TGTGCCAGCAGCTTGGTGGGCAGGAGGGACTATGGCTACACCTTC,CASSLVGRRDYGYTF
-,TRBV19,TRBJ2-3,TGTGCCAGTAGTAGTGAGGGGCTGGGCACAGATACGCAGTATTTT,CASSSEGLGTDTQYF
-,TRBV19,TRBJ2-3,TGTGCCAGTGGGTCCTGGACAAGAAGCACAGATACGCAGTATTTT,CASGSWTRSTDTQYF
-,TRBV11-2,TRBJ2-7,TGTGCCAGCAGCGCTCACTACGAGCAGTACTTC,CASSAHYEQYF
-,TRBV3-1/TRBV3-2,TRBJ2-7,TGTGCCAGCAGCCGGTCTCAGAGCTCCTACGAGCAGTACTTC,CASSRSQSSYEQYF
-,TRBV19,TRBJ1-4,TGTGCCAGTAGCGGACAGTCCTTTGGCGAAAAACTGTTTTTT,CASSGQSFGEKLFF
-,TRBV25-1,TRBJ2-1,TGTGCCAGCAGTGTGGGGGACTACAATGAGCAGTTCTTC,CASSVGDYNEQFF
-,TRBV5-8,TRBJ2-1,TGTGCCAGCAGCTTGGCGGGTTCGTCGGGGAGAGGTGAGCAGTTCTTC,CASSLAGSSGRGEQFF
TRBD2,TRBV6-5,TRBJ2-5,TGTGCCAGCAGGGTTCCGGGACTAGCAGCAGAGACCCAGTACTTC,CASRVPGLAAETQYF
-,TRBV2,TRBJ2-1,TGTGCCAGCACGGGGGACGCTGCCTACAATGAGCAGTTCTTC,CASTGDAAYNEQFF
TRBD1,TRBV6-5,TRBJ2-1,TGTGCCAGCAGTTACGGACAGGGAAATGAGCAGTTCTTC,CASSYGQGNEQFF
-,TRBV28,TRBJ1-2,TGTGCCAGCAGCCTTCTGGGGGGCTGGGACTATGGCTACACCTTC,CASSLLGGWDYGYTF
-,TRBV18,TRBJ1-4,TGTGCCAGCTCACCCTCCGGGACGGATGAAAAACTGTTTTTT,CASSPSGTDEKLFF
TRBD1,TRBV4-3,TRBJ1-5,TGCGCCAGCAGCCAAGAAACAGGGGGTCGGAATCATGCCCAGCATTTT,CASSQETGGRNHAQHF
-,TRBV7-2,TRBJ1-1,TGTGCCAGCAGCTCTCGGGGGGGGTTCCGAGATACTGAAGCTTTCTTT,CASSSRGGFRDTEAFF
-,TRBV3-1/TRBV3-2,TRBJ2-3,TGTGCCAGCAGCCAAGATCGGGTTCTCGGGTATACGCAGTATTTT,CASSQDRVLGYTQYF
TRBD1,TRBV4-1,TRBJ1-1,TGCGCCAGCAGCCACGGGACAGGGAAGTCTGAAGCTTTCTTT,CASSHGTGKSEAFF
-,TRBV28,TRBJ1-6,TGTGCCAGCAGTTTGAACAGTGGATCGATCGGTTCACCCCTCCACTTT,CASSLNSGSIGSPLHF
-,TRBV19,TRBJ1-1,TGTGCCAGTAGCGCCGTGAACACTGAAGCTTTCTTT,CASSAVNTEAFF
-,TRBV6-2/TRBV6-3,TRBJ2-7,TGTGCCAGCAGTTACTCGAATACCGGGGGCTACGAGCAGTACTTC,CASSYSNTGGYEQYF
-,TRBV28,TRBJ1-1,TGTGCCAGCAGTTTATCTCTAGCCCTGAACACTGAAGCTTTCTTT,CASSLSLALNTEAFF
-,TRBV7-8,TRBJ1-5,TGTGCCAGCAGCCCGCGCCTGACAGGCAATCAGCCCCAGCATTTT,CASSPRLTGNQPQHF
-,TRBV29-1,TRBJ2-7,TGCAGCGTCATCTCCCAGGGACCCCCCTACGAGCAGTACTTC,CSVISQGPPYEQYF
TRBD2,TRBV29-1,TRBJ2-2,TGCAGCGGCGACACTAGCGGGGGCGGGGAGCTGTTTTTT,CSGDTSGGGELFF
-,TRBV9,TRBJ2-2,TGTGCCAGCGAGTCAGGGAGCGGAGAGTACGGGGAGCTGTTTTTT,CASESGSGEYGELFF
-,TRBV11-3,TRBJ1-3,TGTGCCAGCAGCTTATCCCCCAGCTCTGGAAACACCATATATTTT,CASSLSPSSGNTIYF
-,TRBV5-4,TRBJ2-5,TGTGCCAGCAGCTTGGGACGGTACCAAGAGACCCAGTACTTC,CASSLGRYQETQYF
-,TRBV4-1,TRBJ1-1,TGCGCCAGCAGCCGGACCCTTAACACTGAAGCTTTCTTT,CASSRTLNTEAFF
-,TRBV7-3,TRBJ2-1,TGTGCCAGCAGCTTAGGGGCAACCTACAATGAGCAGTTCTTC,CASSLGATYNEQFF
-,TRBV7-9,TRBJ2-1,TGTGCCAGCAGCTCACAGAGGGGTGAGCAGTTCTTC,CASSSQRGEQFF
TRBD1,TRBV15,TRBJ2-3,TGTGCCACCGACCAAGAGGGACAGGGACCAGATACGCAGTATTTT,CATDQEGQGPDTQYF
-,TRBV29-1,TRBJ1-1,TGCAGCGTTGAGGCGGGCCAGGGAAGGAAAGCTTTCTTT,CSVEAGQGRKAFF
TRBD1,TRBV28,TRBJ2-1,TGTGCCAGCAGGGCAGGGCTGACAGGGAGTGAGCAGTTCTTC,CASRAGLTGSEQFF